These 10 T cell receptor beta chains were sequenced from one sample in a study of control samples from healthy donors and cancer patients. TCRdb's table, derived via immunoSEQ multiplex PCR, lists solely in-frame clones and lacks some. Among about 150,000 clones listed, 70% to 90% were seen once. Input material: blood. The receptor source for this set is a man aged 18 to 29 in good health.

The rearrangement joins TRBV6-5 to TRBJ2-5; TRBD2 agrees at 16 bases. J lost 5 bases, V lost 6 bases, and 3 bases had no gene match. The CDR3 has 15 amino acids. Germline V CDR1 and CDR2: MNHEY, SVGAGI. The CDR3 sequence is CASRGLAGGLETQYF. CDR3 nucleotide sequence: TGTGCCAGCAGGGGACTAGCGGGGGGGCTGGAGACCCAGTACTTC.

The chain couples TRBV12-3 or TRBV12-4 to TRBJ1-2; D remains unclear. Trimming left V 2 bases short and J 2 bases short, with 6 bases between. This CDR3 comprises 13 residues. The DNA of the CDR3 is TGTGCCAGCAGTTTAAGCCAGAACTATGGCTACACCTTC. Amino acids: CASSLSQNYGYTF.

This clone was picked up one time. The chain is built from TRBV7-9 and TRBJ1-1; D is ambiguous. The CDR3 is 14 amino acids. Germline V gene data show CDR1 as SEHNR and CDR2 as FQNEAQ (reference sequence). Between the trimmed V and J ends, which lost 5 bases and 0 bases, there was a span of 10 bases. CDR3 sequence: CASSPGSMNTEAFF. The DNA of the CDR3 is TGTGCCAGCAGCCCCGGGTCGATGAACACTGAAGCTTTCTTT. Based on the CDR3 plus reference TRBV7-9 and TRBJ1-1, the full variable domain is DTGVSQNPRHKITKRGQNVTFRCDPISEHNRLYWYRQTLGQGPEFLTYFQNEAQLEKSRLLSDRFSAERPKGSFSTLEIQRTEQGDSAMYLCASSPGSMNTEAFFGQGTRLTVV.

V and J are TRBV5-4 and TRBJ2-3; D is uncertain. With 6 bases removed from V and 1 base from J, the gap between germline ends came to 9 bases. Germline V lookup: CDR1 SGHNT, CDR2 YYREEE (reference sequence). CDR3 length equals 13 residues. CDR3 sequence (DNA): TGTGCCAGCATGGGGTACGGCACAGATACGCAGTATTTT. As protein: CASMGYGTDTQYF.

V gene TRBV25-1 combines with J gene TRBJ2-5; D unresolved. V lost 3 bases to trimming and J lost 7 bases, with 9 bases between them. Germline CDR1 and CDR2: MGHDK and SYGVNS. The CDR3 spans 12 residues. DNA for the CDR3: TGTGCCAGCAGTGATTCTTGGGGGACCCAGTACTTC. It codes for CASSDSWGTQYF.

This rearrangement joins TRBV9 to TRBJ2-1, with D perhaps TRBD2 (6 bases). CDR1 SGDLS and CDR2 YYNGEE come from the germline V gene. The CDR3 length is 15 residues. V lost 0 bases and J 8 bases, leaving 15 bases between the germline ends. The CDR3 loop is CASSVVVGGTDEQFF. CDR3 DNA sequence: TGTGCCAGCAGCGTAGTGGTCGGAGGGACGGATGAGCAGTTCTTC.

The chain is built from TRBV4-3 and TRBJ2-5; 10 nucleotides match TRBD1. Losses at the gene ends were 3 bases for V and 5 bases for J; bases not matched to a gene: 3. The CDR3 is 14 residues long. Germline V gene sequence: CDR1 LGHNA, CDR2 YSLEER. Here the CDR3 reads CASSQGTGEETQYF. In nucleotides, the CDR3 is TGCGCCAGCAGCCAGGGGACAGGGGAGGAGACCCAGTACTTC.

The chain employs TRBV28 and TRBJ1-2, with 11 bases aligning to TRBD1. J was trimmed by 3 bases and V by 7 bases; bases with no gene match: 1. The CDR3 length is 13 residues. Per the germline V gene, CDR1 is MDHEN and CDR2 is SYDVKM. The DNA of the CDR3 is TGTGCCAGCAAGGACAGGGGGCACTATGGCTACACCTTC. Protein sequence: CASKDRGHYGYTF.

V is TRBV4-1 and J is TRBJ2-2, with TRBD2 matching 9 bases. CDR3 length equals 14 residues. Trimming removed 7 bases from V and 7 bases from J; junction bases left unmatched: 7. The germline V gene encodes CDR1 MGHRA and CDR2 YSYEKL. In DNA, the CDR3 is TGCGCCAGCACCGGACTAGCGAAAGGCGGGGAGCTGTTTTTT. Its protein is CASTGLAKGGELFF.

V is TRBV3-1 (or the pseudogene TRBV3-2) and J is TRBJ2-3; no clear D. The CDR3 loop spans 13 amino acids. Per germline, CDR1 LGHDT and CDR2 YNNKEL (reference sequence). Trimming cost V 8 bases and J 0 bases, with 9 bases left between them. The CDR3 is CASCGASTDTQYF. CDR3 DNA sequence: TGTGCCAGCTGCGGAGCGAGCACAGATACGCAGTATTTT.